This T cell receptor beta chain was identified in a study of beta chain features in type 1 diabetes. Expressed TCRB transcripts got sequenced, as all isolated RNA was reverse transcribed. Reads from naive, central memory and regulatory T cell samples averaged about 3.9 million. This table comes from immunoSEQ multiplex PCR, and its TCRdb copy is limited to in-frame clones, with some not included. The sample shows 130,000 or so clones, roughly a tenth of them seen only once. Via CD45RO/CCR7/CD25/CD127/CD95/CD27, cells of the CD4+ naive, central memory, regulatory and stem cell-like memory subsets were sorted. The sample taken for sequencing was central memory CD4+ T cells from blood. The source is a man in his late teens or twenties in good health.

CDR3 residues: CASSVALGANTEAFF. Here the CDR3 DNA reads TGTGCCAGCAGCGTAGCTCTGGGGGCGAACACTGAAGCTTTCTTT. The chain has TRBV9 and TRBJ1-1; possibly TRBD1 for D (6 bases). This CDR3 is built from 15 residues. Germline V gene lookup returns CDR1 SGDLS and CDR2 YYNGEE. Trimming cost V 0 bases and J 1 base, with 10 bases left between them.